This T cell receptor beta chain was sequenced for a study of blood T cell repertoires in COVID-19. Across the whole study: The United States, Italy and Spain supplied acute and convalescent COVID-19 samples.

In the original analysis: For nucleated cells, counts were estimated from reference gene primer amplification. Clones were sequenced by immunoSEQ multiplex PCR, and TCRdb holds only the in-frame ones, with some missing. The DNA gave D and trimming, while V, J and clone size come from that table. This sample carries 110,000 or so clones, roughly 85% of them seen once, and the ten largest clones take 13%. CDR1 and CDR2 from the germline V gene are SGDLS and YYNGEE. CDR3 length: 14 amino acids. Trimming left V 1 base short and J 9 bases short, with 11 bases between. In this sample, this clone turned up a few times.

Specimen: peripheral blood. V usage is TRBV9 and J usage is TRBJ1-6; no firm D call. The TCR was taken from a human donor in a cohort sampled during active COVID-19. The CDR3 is CASSVRQEASPLHF. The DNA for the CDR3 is TGTGCCAGCAGCGTACGCCAAGAAGCTTCACCCCTCCACTTT.